These 22 T cell receptor beta chains share one sample of origin, sequenced in a study of CXCR3-negative and CXCR3-positive naive CD8 T cells. The method, 5' RACE with UMI labels, was used to prepare the TRB cDNA libraries. TCRdb processed the 5' RACE reads again and assigns one entry to each CDR3 protein, with no DNA. In total, the table holds roughly 110,000 distinct CDR3 sequences. Their antigen targets remain unknown. Study conclusions and caveats: The study found more hydrophobic TRB CDR3s in CXCR3-positive naive cells than in CXCR3-negative naive cells.

The sequenced sample was naive CXCR3+ CD8+ T cells from blood. The subset denotes: CD45RO-CCR7+CD27+CD95- naive CD8+ T cells expressing CXCR3 (TNR3+). The receptor set was obtained from a human donor in good health. Some clones in this sample may be carry-over from other donors' samples.

The rearrangement links TRBV18 to TRBJ2-5. The CDR3 loop spans 14 amino acids. Germline loops: CDR1 KGHSH, CDR2 LQKENI. CDR3 region: CASSPISEQETQYF.

The rearrangement joins TRBV5-6 to TRBJ1-1; TCRdb designates TRBD1, a call that cannot be tested without DNA. The germline gives CDR1 SGHDT, CDR2 YYEEEE. CDR3 length: 14 residues. The CDR3 here is CASSPLGRETEAFF.

The chain joins TRBV24-1 to TRBJ2-1; TCRdb's assignment of TRBD2 cannot be checked, as there is no DNA. The CDR3 runs to 17 residues. Germline-derived CDR1 and CDR2 are KGHDR and SFDVKD. The CDR3 is CATSEGVAYFSYNEQFF.

This chain joins TRBV28 and TRBJ2-1; TCRdb's assignment of TRBD1 cannot be checked, as there is no DNA. Germline lookup yields CDR1 MDHEN and CDR2 SYDVKM. The CDR3 is made up of 16 amino acids. The CDR3 sequence is CASSISWDRNYNEQFF.

The V call is TRBV24-1, the J call TRBJ2-5; TCRdb's D call, TRBD1, is unchecked because there is no DNA. Germline V gene lookup returns CDR1 KGHDR and CDR2 SFDVKD. CDR3 length: 16 residues. CDR3 protein: CATSDHLLTGEETQYF.

The CDR3 protein is CASSSSGGEQYF. V gene TRBV28 combines with J gene TRBJ2-7; the D call of TRBD2 rests on TCRdb alone, since no DNA is present to check it. Per the germline V gene, CDR1 is MDHEN and CDR2 is SYDVKM. CDR3 length: 12 residues.

The rearrangement joins TRBV7-9 to TRBJ2-7; TCRdb lists TRBD1, though no DNA is available to test this call. Germline CDR1 and CDR2: SEHNR and FQNEAQ (reference sequence). This CDR3 contains 15 residues. The CDR3 loop is CASSSLDRDPYEQYF.

J is TRBJ2-1 and V is TRBV15; TCRdb outputs TRBD1, but without DNA this stays unchecked. CDR1 LNHNV and CDR2 YYDKDF come from the germline V gene (reference sequence). CDR3 size: 13 residues. CDR3 region: CATGTGIYNEQFF.

The rearrangement joins TRBV6-2 or TRBV6-3 to TRBJ2-6; TCRdb lists TRBD1, though no DNA is available to test this call. This CDR3 has 15 amino acids. CDR1 MNHEY and CDR2 SVGEGT come from the germline V gene. The CDR3 spells CASSVRGTGANVLTF.

V and J are TRBV29-1 and TRBJ1-1. The CDR3 loop spans 14 amino acids. The germline V gene encodes CDR1 SQVTM and CDR2 ANQGSEA. The CDR3 here is CSVLGRGGNTEAFF.

The chain combines TRBV7-9 with TRBJ2-7; TCRdb proposes TRBD2, but this gene call is untestable without DNA. Looked up from germline, CDR1 is SEHNR and CDR2 is FQNEAQ (reference sequence). The CDR3 consists of 15 residues. The CDR3 is CASSLTTSGNYEQYF.

The rearrangement joins TRBV11-3 to TRBJ1-1. Germline V lookup: CDR1 SGHNT, CDR2 YENEEA. The CDR3 contains 13 residues. CDR3 sequence: CASSWDSNTEAFF.

The J gene is TRBJ2-7, the V gene TRBV20-1; lacking DNA, the TRBD1 call made by TCRdb goes unchecked. This CDR3 contains 15 residues. Germline loops: CDR1 DFQATT, CDR2 SNEGSKA (reference sequence). The CDR3 sequence is CSACPVGQGVYEQYF.

The gene calls are TRBV29-1 and TRBJ2-1. Germline V gives CDR1 SQVTM, CDR2 ANQGSEA. The CDR3 totals 14 residues. CDR3 region: CSVEGLGRGDEQFF.

This sequence joins TRBV5-4 and TRBJ2-3; TCRdb names TRBD1, which stays unverified in the absence of DNA. The germline gives CDR1 SGHNT, CDR2 YYREEE (reference sequence). The CDR3 is 12 amino acids. CDR3 sequence reads: CASSYPLDTQYF.

The rearrangement joins TRBV27 to TRBJ2-3; checking the TCRdb D call of TRBD1 is not possible without DNA. This CDR3 has 15 amino acids. The germline V gene has CDR1 MNHEY and CDR2 SMNVEV (reference sequence). The CDR3 loop reads CASRVQGPVGDTQYF.

The chain couples TRBV29-1 to TRBJ2-7; TCRdb indicates TRBD2, and absent DNA this call remains unverified. Germline V gene data show CDR1 as SQVTM and CDR2 as ANQGSEA. The CDR3 runs 13 residues. This CDR3 is CSVEGLGAYEQYF.

The chain joins TRBV7-9 to TRBJ1-1; TCRdb's D gene call, TRBD1, goes unchecked for lack of DNA. From germline, CDR1 is SEHNR and CDR2 FQNEAQ (reference sequence). The CDR3 consists of 17 residues. CDR3 amino acids: CASSLAGAGGRNTEAFF.

The chain has TRBV2 and TRBJ2-3; without DNA, the TCRdb call of TRBD2 cannot be checked. The CDR3 covers 16 residues. The germline V gene encodes CDR1 SNHLY and CDR2 FYNNEI. This CDR3 reads CASSQSGLASADTQYF.

The chain couples TRBV29-1 to TRBJ2-6; TCRdb's D gene call, TRBD1, goes unchecked for lack of DNA. The CDR3 consists of 17 residues. From germline, CDR1 is SQVTM and CDR2 ANQGSEA. The CDR3 sequence is CSVAGADANSGANVLTF.

This rearrangement joins TRBV9 to TRBJ2-2; TCRdb gives TRBD1 as the D gene, but with no DNA this cannot be confirmed. Germline CDR1 is SGDLS and CDR2 is YYNGEE. This CDR3 is 15 amino acids long. The CDR3 spells CASSVGQGSTGELFF.

The chain uses TRBV4-3 and TRBJ2-4; without DNA, the TCRdb call of TRBD1 cannot be checked. The CDR3 is made up of 15 amino acids. Per germline, CDR1 LGHNA and CDR2 YSLEER. CDR3 sequence: CASSQVRTGVNIQYF.